Following are 19 T cell receptor beta chains from one sample sequenced in a study of CD8 T cells in Susac syndrome. Random hexamers primed reverse transcription of about 0.5 to 1 ug RNA. TCRdb reanalysed the immunoSEQ multiplex PCR reads using MiXCR and keeps one entry per CDR3 protein. The sample has about 190,000 distinct CDR3 sequences, roughly 90% seen once. The sample consisted of CD4+ T cells from PBMCs. The receptors shown here come from a human donor with Susac syndrome.

This chain uses TRBV12-3 or TRBV12-4 with TRBJ1-5; TRBD1 matches at 8 bases. CDR3 size: 13 residues. Germline trimming cut 6 bases from V and 6 bases from J; bases unmatched to any gene: 4. The CDR3 coding sequence is TGTGCCAGCAGCATGGACAGGGTTCAGCCCCAGCATTTT. It translates to CASSMDRVQPQHF.

J is TRBJ1-1 and V is TRBV25-1; D not certain. V was clipped by 3 bases and J by 1 base, with 9 bases between them. Germline assignment: CDR1 MGHDK and CDR2 SYGVNS. CDR3 length: 14 residues. CDR3 nucleotides: TGTGCCAGCAGTGATCCATCAGGGAACACTGAAGCTTTCTTT. It codes for CASSDPSGNTEAFF.

To note about this clonotype: A read error may account for a junction end that differs from germline. The chain carries TRBV5-1 and TRBJ2-5, with 8 bases matching TRBD1. The germline gives CDR1 SGHRS, CDR2 YFSETQ. This CDR3 contains 14 residues. CDR3 DNA sequence: TGTGCCAGCAGCCGAGGACAGGGCCAAGAGACCCAGTACTTC. Translation gives CASSRGQGQETQYF.

A few counts support this clonotype. The chain has TRBV7-8 and TRBJ2-1; D uncertain. Germline V CDR1 and CDR2: SGHVS, FQNEAQ. Between the trimmed V and J ends, which lost 4 bases and 8 bases, there was a span of 12 bases. CDR3 length: 13 amino acids. CDR3 sequence: CASSYTDGYEQFF. Written as DNA, the CDR3 is TGTGCCAGCAGCTACACCGACGGATATGAGCAGTTCTTC. Drawing the rest from reference TRBV7-8 and TRBJ2-1, the complete variable domain is GAGVSQSPRYKVAKRGQDVALRCDPISGHVSLFWYQQALGQGPEFLTYFQNEAQLDKSGLPSDRFFAERPEGSVSTLKIQRTQQEDSAVYLCASSYTDGYEQFFGPGTRLTVL.

This clonotype was found once. The chain has TRBV24-1 and TRBJ2-3; 12 bases match TRBD2. The CDR3 consists of 16 residues. With 1 base clipped from V and 8 bases from J, the junction kept 6 bases outside the gene matches. Per germline, CDR1 KGHDR and CDR2 SFDVKD. The CDR3: CATSDFRLAGDLTQYF. The CDR3 DNA reads TGTGCCACCAGTGATTTTCGACTAGCGGGGGACCTTACGCAGTATTTT.

V gene TRBV6-5 combines with J gene TRBJ1-2; 7 positions match TRBD1. V was pared by 7 bases and J by 7 bases, with 15 bases of the junction left unmatched. From germline, CDR1 is MNHEY and CDR2 SVGAGI. The CDR3 totals 15 residues. CDR3 coding DNA: TGTGCCAGCAAAGCCGGTACCGGGACAGCGACTGGCTACACCTTC. Translated, it gives CASKAGTGTATGYTF.

The chain couples TRBV19 to TRBJ2-2; no clear D. CDR3 length: 16 amino acids. V dropped 7 bases and J dropped 0 bases, with 15 bases sitting between them. Germline lookup yields CDR1 LNHDA and CDR2 SQIVND (reference sequence). The CDR3 region is CASTPHFRPNTGELFF. CDR3 nucleotide sequence: TGTGCCAGTACTCCCCACTTTCGCCCGAACACCGGGGAGCTGTTTTTT.

The chain combines TRBV29-1 with TRBJ2-1; 7 bases map to TRBD1. The germline V gene has CDR1 SQVTM and CDR2 ANQGSEA. The V gene end was trimmed by 1 base and the J gene end by 1 base; junction bases not matched to a gene: 1. This CDR3 has 14 residues. CDR3 loop: CSVEVRGSYNEQFF. Written as DNA, the CDR3 is TGCAGCGTTGAAGTCAGGGGGTCCTACAATGAGCAGTTCTTC.

The chain has TRBV28 and TRBJ1-6; D is perhaps TRBD1 (5 bases). V lost 4 bases, J lost 8 bases, and 6 bases lay in between. The CDR3 loop spans 12 amino acids. Germline V gene data show CDR1 as MDHEN and CDR2 as SYDVKM. Here the CDR3 reads CASSSGDSPLHF. The CDR3, as DNA: TGTGCCAGCAGTTCGGGGGATTCACCCCTCCACTTT.

This clonotype was counted between two and nine times. The chain uses TRBV10-3 and TRBJ2-5; D perhaps matches TRBD1 (5 bases). V lost 0 bases, J lost 2 bases, and 13 bases lay in between. This CDR3 has 16 residues. CDR1 and CDR2 from the germline V gene are ENHRY and SYGVKD. CDR3 nucleotides: TGTGCCATCAGTGAGTCGTTTGACAGCGCTCAAGAGACCCAGTACTTC. This codes for CAISESFDSAQETQYF.

The chain carries TRBV4-1 and TRBJ1-6; possibly TRBD1 for D (5 bases). CDR3 length: 19 residues. The V and J ends lost 2 bases and 12 bases respectively, with 29 bases between them. CDR1 is MGHRA, CDR2 YSYEKL, per germline. This chain's CDR3 is CASSQSPPRRGSMYGPLHF. For the CDR3, the DNA is TGCGCCAGCAGCCAATCACCACCCCGGCGGGGGTCGATGTATGGACCCCTCCACTTT.

V gene TRBV28 combines with J gene TRBJ2-2; 9 bases agree with TRBD1. The CDR3 totals 16 residues. J gave up 9 bases and V 5 bases, and 13 bases lay outside the gene matches. Germline V gene lookup returns CDR1 MDHEN and CDR2 SYDVKM. CDR3 DNA sequence: TGTGCCAGCAGTCCCCCTCCGGGACAGGGTAGGCGGGAGCTGTTTTTT. It encodes CASSPPPGQGRRELFF. Full variable domain (outside the CDR3, taken from reference TRBV28 and TRBJ2-2): DVKVTQSSRYLVKRTGEKVFLECVQDMDHENMFWYRQDPGLGLRLIYFSYDVKMKEKGDIPEGYSVSREKKERFSLILESASTNQTSMYLCASSPPPGQGRRELFFGEGSRLTVL.

The V call is TRBV5-1, the J call TRBJ2-3; D uncertain. CDR3 length: 17 amino acids. Trimming left V 3 bases short and J 0 bases short, with 17 bases between. The germline V gene has CDR1 SGHRS and CDR2 YFSETQ. CDR3 sequence reads: CASSSPVEALSTDTQYF. The CDR3 nucleotides are TGCGCCAGCAGCTCCCCTGTTGAAGCCCTTAGCACAGATACGCAGTATTTT.

This clonotype was observed once. Here the CDR3 reads CASSVGVEGPGELFF. Written as DNA, the CDR3 is TGTGCCAGCAGCGTAGGTGTCGAAGGTCCCGGGGAGCTGTTTTTT. J is TRBJ2-2 and V is TRBV9, with D uncertain. This CDR3 has 15 amino acids. V was shortened by 0 bases and J by 6 bases, with 12 bases between the two germline ends. The germline gives CDR1 SGDLS, CDR2 YYNGEE.

The chain links TRBV6-1 to TRBJ2-3; 9 bases are a match to TRBD1. Germline V CDR1 and CDR2: MNHNS, SASEGT. The CDR3 loop spans 14 amino acids. V lost 6 bases, J lost 4 bases, and 5 bases stayed unmatched. CDR3 residues: CASRGGQGPDTQYF. DNA for the CDR3: TGTGCCAGCAGAGGGGGACAGGGCCCAGATACGCAGTATTTT.

The chain carries TRBV6-1 and TRBJ1-6; D is possibly TRBD1 (5 bases). There are 16 residues in the CDR3. Germline CDR1 reads MNHNS; CDR2 reads SASEGT. The V gene lost 6 bases and the J gene lost 5 bases, with 17 bases spanning the gap. CDR3 in amino acids: CASRQSTGSNNSPLHF. CDR3 sequence (DNA): TGTGCCAGCAGACAAAGCACAGGTTCTAATAATTCACCCCTCCACTTT.

The chain employs TRBV6-1 and TRBJ2-5, with TRBD1 matching over 9 bases. The ends lost 7 bases at V and 7 bases at J; junction bases unmatched: 10. Germline lookup yields CDR1 MNHNS and CDR2 SASEGT. The CDR3 totals 14 residues. The CDR3 spells CASNRDRDAGTQYF. For the CDR3, the DNA is TGTGCCAGCAACCGGGACAGGGACGCTGGGACCCAGTACTTC.

J is TRBJ2-7 and V is TRBV5-1; D is undetermined. The ends were cut back, 0 bases at V and 7 bases at J, with 5 bases in the middle. The germline V gene encodes CDR1 SGHRS and CDR2 YFSETQ. The CDR3 has 11 residues. The CDR3 protein is CASSLAGEQYF. The CDR3 DNA is TGCGCCAGCAGCTTGGCCGGAGAGCAGTACTTC.

V is TRBV28 and J is TRBJ2-7; 8 bases agree with TRBD1. Germline assignment: CDR1 MDHEN and CDR2 SYDVKM. CDR3 length equals 13 residues. CDR3 nucleotides: TGTGCTCACAGGGAGGACAGGGTTCCCGAGCAGTACTTC. It is translated as CAHREDRVPEQYF.